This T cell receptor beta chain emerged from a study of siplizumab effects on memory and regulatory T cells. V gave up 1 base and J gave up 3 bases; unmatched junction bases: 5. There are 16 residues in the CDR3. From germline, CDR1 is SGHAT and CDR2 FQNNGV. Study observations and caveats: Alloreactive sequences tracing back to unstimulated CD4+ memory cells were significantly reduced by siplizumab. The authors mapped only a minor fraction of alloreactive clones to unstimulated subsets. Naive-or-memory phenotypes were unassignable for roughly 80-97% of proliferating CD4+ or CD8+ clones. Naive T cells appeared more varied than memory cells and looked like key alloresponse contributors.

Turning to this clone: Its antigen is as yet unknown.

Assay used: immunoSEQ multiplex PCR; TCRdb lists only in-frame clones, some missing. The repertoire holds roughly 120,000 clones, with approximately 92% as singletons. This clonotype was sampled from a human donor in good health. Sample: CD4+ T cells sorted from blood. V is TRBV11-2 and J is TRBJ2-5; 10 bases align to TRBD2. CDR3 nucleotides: TGTGCCAGCAGCTTAGTTGATCTAGCGGGAGAAGAGACCCAGTACTTC. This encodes CASSLVDLAGEETQYF.